This T cell receptor beta chain came from a study of CD8 T cells in Susac syndrome. Reverse transcription of roughly 0.5 to 1 ug RNA was performed with random hexamers. Via MiXCR, TCRdb re-called the immunoSEQ multiplex PCR reads, giving one row per CDR3 protein. The data show 78,000 or so distinct CDR3 sequences, approximately 95% seen once. The T cells that were sequenced for TCR beta were CD8+ and CD4+ cells from blood. Negative magnetic isolation gave CD8+ and CD4+ cells; FACS enriched CD8+ TEMRA. V was clipped by 3 bases and J by 6 bases; unmatched bases: 13. From germline, CDR1 is MNHEY and CDR2 SMNVEV (reference sequence). The CDR3 totals 17 residues.

The V call is TRBV27, the J call TRBJ2-3; 9 nucleotides agree with TRBD2. The source material was CD8+ T cells from PBMCs. This sequence originates from a human donor with multiple sclerosis. CDR3 loop: CASSFLFQREVYDTQYF. CDR3 in DNA: TGTGCCAGCAGTTTCTTGTTCCAGCGGGAGGTGTATGATACGCAGTATTTT.